These T cell receptor beta chains were read from a single sample in a study of PD-1 blockade in mismatch repair-deficient tumors. Measured with immunoSEQ multiplex PCR; TCRdb has only the in-frame clones, and not every one. The data contain 35,000 to 40,000 clones, around 75% of them singletons. This specimen was peripheral blood, taken 4 weeks after starting pembrolizumab. All receptors derive from an adult with mismatch repair-deficient cancer. The CDR3 runs from the conserved cysteine through the conserved F or W. A D gene is named only where the DNA matches it firmly. Rows may omit the clone size; those that give it use once, few, many or a size class.

. | TRBJ2-2 | TRBV6-6 | 12 | . | TGTGCCAGCAGTAAAGACACCGGGGAGCTGTTTTTT | CASSKDTGELFF
. | TRBJ2-7 | TRBV14 | 15 | TRBD2 | TGTGCCAGCAGCCAGGGCTTAGCGGGAGCTCGAGAGCAGTACTTC | CASSQGLAGAREQYF
. | TRBJ2-7 | TRBV7-8 | 19 | . | TGTGCCAGCAGCTTAGTTAGCCGCTGGGTGTTGACTAGCTCCTACGAGCAGTACTTC | CASSLVSRWVLTSSYEQYF
. | TRBJ1-4 | TRBV27 | 14 | . | TGTGCCAGCAGACCGGGATACCGAAATGAAAAACTGTTTTTT | CASRPGYRNEKLFF
. | TRBJ2-5 | TRBV11-2 | 14 | . | TGTGCCAGCAGCTTTTACGGTCGTCAAGAGACCCAGTACTTC | CASSFYGRQETQYF
. | TRBJ2-5 | TRBV28 | 15 | . | TGTGCCAGCAGCACCAAACGCCGACAGAAAGAGACCCAGTACTTC | CASSTKRRQKETQYF
. | TRBJ2-1 | TRBV21-1 | 13 | . | TGTGCCAGCGGAACTGACCCCTCGGATGAGCAGTTCTTC | CASGTDPSDEQFF
. | TRBJ2-7 | TRBV15 | 14 | . | TGTGCCACCAGCAGAGATCGGACTCCGAACGAGCAGTACTTC | CATSRDRTPNEQYF
. | TRBJ2-6 | TRBV2 | 14 | . | TGTGCCAGCAGTCCAACCGCTGGGGCCAACGTCCTGACTTTC | CASSPTAGANVLTF
. | TRBJ2-1 | TRBV6-1 | 10 | . | TGTGCCAGCAGTGAAGCCGGTGCGTTCTTC | CASSEAGAFF
. | TRBJ1-1 | TRBV5-6 | 13 | TRBD1 | TGTGCCAGCAGCTCCCAGGGGGGAACTGAAGCTTTCTTT | CASSSQGGTEAFF
. | TRBJ2-1 | TRBV2 | 15 | . | TGTGCCAGCAGTCTAAGACCCCGACTAGACAATGAGCAGTTCTTC | CASSLRPRLDNEQFF
. | TRBJ2-3 | TRBV5-1 | 13 | . | TGCGCCAGCAATCAGGGTGGCCCAGATACGCAGTATTTT | CASNQGGPDTQYF
. | TRBJ2-7 | TRBV18 | 14 | . | TGTGCCAGCTCAACAGAGGGGTCTTACTACGAGCAGTACTTC | CASSTEGSYYEQYF
. | TRBJ1-4 | TRBV15 | 15 | . | TGTGCCACCAGCCCCCGGCAGTCCCGAGCTGAAAAACTGTTTTTT | CATSPRQSRAEKLFF
few | TRBJ1-2 | TRBV7-3 | 16 | TRBD1 | TGTGCCAGCAGCTTAGGCCCCGTGGGACAGAATTATGGCTACACCTTC | CASSLGPVGQNYGYTF
few | TRBJ2-3 | TRBV4-3 | 17 | TRBD2 | TGCGCCAGCAGCCAAGATAAGCGGGAGGTCCTCACAGATACGCAGTATTTT | CASSQDKREVLTDTQYF
. | TRBJ2-3 | TRBV11-2 | 14 | . | TGTGCCAGCAGCTCGCCCCGGGGTGGAGATACGCAGTATTTT | CASSSPRGGDTQYF
. | TRBJ2-2 | TRBV4-2 | 17 | . | TGTGCCAGCAGCCAAGAGGGCAGCGCCCTGAACACCGGGGAGCTGTTTTTT | CASSQEGSALNTGELFF
. | TRBJ2-2 | TRBV7-6 | 14 | TRBD2 | TGTGCCAGCAGCCTGGGAGGGGACACCGGGGAGCTGTTTTTT | CASSLGGDTGELFF
. | TRBJ2-2 | TRBV4-1 | 16 | TRBD1 | TGCGCCAGCAGCCCCCGGACAGGGTTGAACACCGGGGAGCTGTTTTTT | CASSPRTGLNTGELFF
. | TRBJ2-3 | TRBV5-1 | 13 | . | TGCGCCAGCAGCTTAGGCGGATCAGATACGCAGTATTTT | CASSLGGSDTQYF
. | TRBJ1-2 | TRBV5-1 | 13 | . | TGCGCCAGCAGCGGTGATGGGGGGCTGGGCTACACCTTC | CASSGDGGLGYTF
few | TRBJ1-2 | TRBV28 | 19 | . | TGTGCCAGCAGTTTAATCCAGTTAAATTTAGCGGCAGGGAGCTATGGCTACACCTTC | CASSLIQLNLAAGSYGYTF
. | TRBJ1-1 | TRBV7-2 | 14 | . | TGTGCCAGCAGCTTAGTGGGGGCCAACACTGAAGCTTTCTTT | CASSLVGANTEAFF
. | TRBJ2-2 | TRBV4-1 | 19 | TRBD2 | TGCGCCAGCAGCCAGGAGGGGACTAGCGGGAGTAGTTTCCCCGGGGAGCTGTTTTTT | CASSQEGTSGSSFPGELFF
. | TRBJ1-1 | TRBV29-1 | 12 | . | TGCAGCGCGGACGGGGTGAACACTGAAGCTTTCTTT | CSADGVNTEAFF
. | TRBJ2-1 | TRBV6-5 | 14 | . | TGTGCCAGCAGTTCCATCCTTTGGGGGGTTGAGCAGTTCTTC | CASSSILWGVEQFF
. | TRBJ2-7 | TRBV14 | 14 | . | TGTGCCAGCAGCCCCGGGACGGGTTCTTACGAGCAGTACTTC | CASSPGTGSYEQYF
. | TRBJ1-1 | TRBV27 | 13 | . | TGTGCCAGCAGTTTGGGGGGGAATACTGAAGCTTTCTTT | CASSLGGNTEAFF
. | TRBJ2-5 | TRBV4-2 | 16 | TRBD2 | TGTGCCAGCAGCCAAGAGATGACTAGCGGAAGTGAGACCCAGTACTTC | CASSQEMTSGSETQYF
. | TRBJ2-5 | TRBV11-2 | 15 | TRBD2 | TGTGCCAGCAGCTCACTAGCGGGAGTTAAAGAGACCCAGTACTTC | CASSSLAGVKETQYF
. | TRBJ2-7 | TRBV7-8 | 13 | . | TGTGCCAGCAGCTTTAATGGCCCCTACGAGCAGTACTTC | CASSFNGPYEQYF
. | TRBJ1-3 | TRBV4-1 | 12 | . | TGCGCCAGCAGCCAAGTGGGAAACACCATATATTTT | CASSQVGNTIYF
. | TRBJ2-1 | TRBV6-4 | 14 | . | TGTGCCAGCAGTGAAAGGGGTGAGGTGGATGAGCAGTTCTTC | CASSERGEVDEQFF